The 24 T cell receptor beta chains given below trace back to one sample, sequenced in a study of human T cells and chemical hapten exposure. As for time point: pre-sensitization, week 0. The treatment is: therapeutic diphenylcyclopropenone sensitization with weekly scalp DPC. MiXCR, run by TCRdb on the RACE reads, gives a single entry per CDR3 protein. Among about 380,000 distinct CDR3 sequences, 4.5% to 6% were seen once, and the ten largest hold 2.6%. The sample in question was whole blood, obtained in connection with sensitization to the hapten diphenylcyclopropenone (DPC). The receptor source for this set is a woman in her forties or fifties with alopecia areata. Some clones in this sample may be carry-over from other donors' samples.

There are a few counts of this clonotype. The chain uses TRBV20-1 and TRBJ2-3; 9 nucleotides agree with TRBD2. The CDR3 sequence is 15 residues long. Trimming at V came to 6 bases and at J to 5 bases, leaving 12 bases not matched to a gene. Germline CDR1 and CDR2: DFQATT and SNEGSKA (reference sequence). The CDR3 DNA reads TGCAGTGCCTATCTCGCGGGGGGGCCTGTAGATACGCAGTATTTT. It translates to CSAYLAGGPVDTQYF.

This clonotype was observed at least ten times. The chain joins TRBV27 to TRBJ2-5, with D possibly TRBD1 on 6 matching bases. CDR1 and CDR2 (germline): MNHEY, SMNVEV (reference sequence). This CDR3 region has 13 residues. The germline V and J ends were trimmed by 2 bases and 6 bases, with 10 bases remaining between them. Written as DNA, the CDR3 is TGTGCCAGCAGTTTAACAGGGAGTAAGACCCAGTACTTC. Translated, it gives CASSLTGSKTQYF.

This chain uses TRBV7-9 with TRBJ2-3; 8 bases fit TRBD2. Germline V gene lookup returns CDR1 SEHNR and CDR2 FQNEAQ (reference sequence). The CDR3 length is 16 residues. J gave up 4 bases and V 0 bases, and 6 bases lay outside the gene matches. CDR3: CASSLALTSDADTQYF. The CDR3, as DNA: TGTGCCAGCAGCTTAGCGTTGACTAGCGACGCAGATACGCAGTATTTT.

V gene TRBV7-9 combines with J gene TRBJ2-1, with TRBD2 identical over 13 bases. Germline values: CDR1 SEHNR, CDR2 FQNEAQ (reference sequence). The CDR3 consists of 15 residues. V lost 7 bases to trimming and J lost 9 bases; unmatched junction nucleotides: 9. The CDR3 DNA reads TGTGCCAGCATCCGCCCGACTAGCGGGAGGTTTGAGCAGTTCTTC. It codes for CASIRPTSGRFEQFF.

This clonotype was seen many times. This chain connects TRBV12-3 or TRBV12-4 to TRBJ1-5, with D tentatively TRBD1 (5 bases). V was shortened by 1 base and J by 6 bases, with 16 bases between the two germline ends. The CDR3 spans 16 residues. The CDR3 here is CASSLGRPGRIQPQHF. In nucleotides, the CDR3 is TGTGCCAGCAGTTTAGGAAGGCCAGGGCGGATTCAGCCCCAGCATTTT.

Only a few counts were recorded for this clonotype. V usage is TRBV29-1 and J usage is TRBJ1-5; D is possibly TRBD1 (5 bases). The V end lost 4 bases, the J end lost 6 bases, and 10 bases lay between the germline ends. Germline V gives CDR1 SQVTM, CDR2 ANQGSEA. This CDR3 is built from 12 residues. The DNA for the CDR3 is TGCAGCGTTGTGTCGAGGGGTCAGCCCCAGCATTTT. Translating gives CSVVSRGQPQHF.

The table lists this clonotype with many counts. The chain recombines TRBV4-1 with TRBJ1-4, with a possible D match to TRBD1 (5 bases). Germline assignment: CDR1 MGHRA and CDR2 YSYEKL. Between the trimmed V and J ends, which lost 2 bases and 7 bases, there was a span of 20 bases. The CDR3 runs 17 residues. The CDR3 reads CASSQITGHGFVEKLFF. CDR3 DNA: TGCGCCAGCAGCCAAATTACAGGACACGGTTTTGTTGAAAAACTGTTTTTT.

This clonotype was seen many times. The chain is built from TRBV10-3 and TRBJ1-4; D ambiguous. Germline assignment: CDR1 ENHRY and CDR2 SYGVKD. The ends were cut back, 2 bases at V and 3 bases at J, with 4 bases in the middle. The CDR3 loop spans 13 amino acids. CDR3 coding DNA: TGTGCCATCAGTGAGAGTCCTAATGAAAAACTGTTTTTT. This translates into CAISESPNEKLFF.

The rearrangement links TRBV5-6 to TRBJ2-1; D may be TRBD1 (5 bases). The CDR3 length is 11 residues. Germline V gene sequence: CDR1 SGHDT, CDR2 YYEEEE. The ends were cut back, 4 bases at V and 8 bases at J, with 7 bases in the middle. The CDR3 here is CASSTTDEQFF. The CDR3 bases are TGTGCCAGCAGCACGACAGATGAGCAGTTCTTC.

The chain combines TRBV5-1 with TRBJ1-1; D is possibly TRBD1 (6 bases). The ends were cut back, 5 bases at V and 5 bases at J, with 13 bases in the middle. The CDR3 is made up of 13 amino acids. Looked up from germline, CDR1 is SGHRS and CDR2 is YFSETQ. CDR3 in DNA: TGCGCCAGCAGACAGGGCGACGGGACTGAAGCTTTCTTT. It translates to CASRQGDGTEAFF.

V usage is TRBV5-4 and J usage is TRBJ2-3; TRBD2 matches at 7 bases. Germline CDR1 and CDR2: SGHNT and YYREEE (reference sequence). J lost 0 bases, V lost 3 bases, and 4 bases had no gene match. The CDR3 loop spans 15 amino acids. CDR3 DNA sequence: TGTGCCAGCAGCTCTAGCGGAGAGAGCACAGATACGCAGTATTTT. Protein: CASSSSGESTDTQYF.

This clonotype was seen more than once but under ten times. The CDR3 bases are TGTGCCAGCAGCTTAGGGACCCAAAGAATCCATGGCTACACCTTC. It codes for CASSLGTQRIHGYTF. The chain employs TRBV13 and TRBJ1-2; no definite D call. CDR3 length: 15 amino acids. From germline, CDR1 is PRHDT and CDR2 FYEKMQ (reference sequence). Trimming took off 0 bases at V and 6 bases at J, with 14 bases between the two ends.

This clonotype occurred a few times. The chain is built from TRBV29-1 and TRBJ2-7; a weak D match, TRBD1 (6 bases). Trimming took 3 bases from V and 4 from J, leaving 10 bases between them. Germline lookup yields CDR1 SQVTM and CDR2 ANQGSEA. This CDR3 has 12 residues. CDR3 coding DNA: TGCAGCGTTGACTTGGGGGCTTACGAGCAGTACTTC. Translated: CSVDLGAYEQYF.

This clonotype was recorded a few times. The chain is built from TRBV7-9 and TRBJ2-5, with 9 nucleotides matching TRBD2. Germline values: CDR1 SEHNR, CDR2 FQNEAQ (reference sequence). The CDR3 extends over 16 amino acids. V shed 7 bases and J 1 base; nucleotides not matched to a gene: 10. For the CDR3, the DNA is TGTGCCAGCAAGGGGGGTACTAGCGGGCCCCAAGAGACCCAGTACTTC. It is translated as CASKGGTSGPQETQYF.

This clonotype occurred many times. The J gene is TRBJ2-6, the V gene TRBV6-2 or TRBV6-3; the D is unclear. V dropped 10 bases and J dropped 2 bases, with 12 bases sitting between them. The germline V gene has CDR1 MNHEY and CDR2 SVGEGT. The CDR3 loop spans 14 amino acids. CDR3 sequence: CATLPTPGANVLTF. The CDR3 DNA sequence: TGTGCCACCCTACCCACACCTGGGGCCAACGTCCTGACTTTC.

The CDR3 nucleotides are TGTGCCAGCAGACAGGGGGTGAACACTGAAGCTTTCTTT. Amino acids: CASRQGVNTEAFF. The chain is built from TRBV12-3 or TRBV12-4 and TRBJ1-1, with 8 bases aligning to TRBD1. The V and J ends lost 6 bases and 0 bases, in that order; junction bases with no gene match: 0. The CDR3 has 13 residues.

Many counts were recorded for this clonotype. The J gene is TRBJ2-3, the V gene TRBV11-2; a weak D match, TRBD2 (6 bases). Germline assignment: CDR1 SGHAT and CDR2 FQNNGV. This CDR3 has 13 residues. Between the trimmed V and J ends, which lost 8 bases and 6 bases, there was a span of 15 bases. CDR3: CASQEGGWDTQYF. CDR3 DNA sequence: TGTGCCAGCCAAGAAGGAGGGTGGGATACGCAGTATTTT.

The chain uses TRBV4-1 and TRBJ2-3; TRBD2 matches 7 bases. Unmatched junction bases numbered 6, after V lost 0 bases and J lost 3 bases. The CDR3 length is 16 residues. Per germline, CDR1 MGHRA and CDR2 YSYEKL. CDR3 in DNA: TGCGCCAGCAGCCAAGAACCCCAGCGGGGAACAGATACGCAGTATTTT. Encoded protein: CASSQEPQRGTDTQYF.

The V call is TRBV18, the J call TRBJ2-2; tentatively, D is TRBD2 (5 bases). From germline, CDR1 is KGHSH and CDR2 LQKENI. The V end lost 3 bases, the J end lost 4 bases, and 18 bases lay between the germline ends. The CDR3 length is 17 residues. CDR3 bases: TGTGCCAGCTCACCTAAATGGACTCCCCGGGCCACCGGGGAGCTGTTTTTT. Amino acids: CASSPKWTPRATGELFF.

In this sample, this clonotype turned up a few times. The rearrangement uses TRBV3-1 and TRBJ2-1; D perhaps matches TRBD2 (6 bases). The CDR3 is 15 residues long. V was shortened by 1 base and J by 6 bases, with 13 bases between the two germline ends. Germline V gene data show CDR1 as LGHDT and CDR2 as YNNKEL (reference sequence). The CDR3 DNA reads as TGTGCCAGCAGCCAAGTGGGCGGGGTCAGCAATGAGCAGTTCTTC. Its translation is CASSQVGGVSNEQFF.

Only a few counts were recorded for this clonotype. The chain combines TRBV20-1 with TRBJ1-6; 7 bases fit TRBD1. The CDR3 totals 15 residues. Germline V gives CDR1 DFQATT, CDR2 SNEGSKA (reference sequence). V gave up 3 bases and J gave up 5 bases; unmatched junction bases: 7. The CDR3 sequence is CSASRGQVDNSPLHF. CDR3 coding DNA: TGCAGTGCTAGCCGAGGACAGGTTGATAATTCACCCCTCCACTTT.

This clonotype was counted only a few times. This rearrangement joins TRBV4-3 to TRBJ2-3; 13 nucleotides match TRBD2. The CDR3 loop spans 17 amino acids. Germline CDR1 reads LGHNA; CDR2 reads YSLEER. Trimming took 4 bases from V and 2 from J; bases not matched to a gene: 6. The CDR3 region has the DNA TGCGCCAGCAGCCCGTGGACTAGCGGGAGCGCCACAGATACGCAGTATTTT. Protein: CASSPWTSGSATDTQYF.

This clonotype appeared many times. The CDR3 region is CASSGQGFSYEQYF. The CDR3 DNA sequence: TGTGCCAGCAGCGGACAGGGATTTTCTTACGAGCAGTACTTC. The chain recombines TRBV12-3 or TRBV12-4 with TRBJ2-7; 8 nucleotides agree with TRBD1. This CDR3 has 14 residues. With V trimmed by 6 bases and J by 4 bases, 8 bases remained unmatched.

The rearrangement uses TRBV5-1 and TRBJ2-3; 10 nucleotides match TRBD2. The CDR3 has 18 residues. The V segment lost 6 bases and the J segment 2 bases; nucleotides outside the gene matches: 15. Germline loops: CDR1 SGHRS, CDR2 YFSETQ. The CDR3 loop is CASTPSLLAGEYTDTQYF. In nucleotides, the CDR3 is TGCGCCAGCACCCCCTCCCTTCTAGCGGGGGAATACACAGATACGCAGTATTTT.